This is a list of T cell receptor beta chains from one sample in a study of Ad26.COV2.S vaccination and SARS-CoV-2 variants. Profiled with immunoSEQ multiplex PCR; TCRdb holds only in-frame clones, not every one. The sample holds over 400,000 clones; around 92% are singletons and the top ten take under 2%. Material: peripheral blood, obtained in a trial of Ad26.COV2.S vaccine versus placebo. Receptor source: a person between 18 and 59 years old who received the Ad26.COV2.S COVID-19 vaccine or a placebo. Both conserved end residues are part of each CDR3. A D gene is named only where the DNA matches it firmly. Only part of the rows carry a size: once, few, many, or a class if the clone is expanded.

j_call,v_call,clone_size,d_call,cdr3_length,cdr3_nt,cdr3_aa
TRBJ2-7,TRBV4-3,few,TRBD1,16,TGCGCCAGCAGCTTCAGCGGGACAGGGGAATCCTACGAGCAGTACTTC,CASSFSGTGESYEQYF
TRBJ2-5,TRBV24-1,-,TRBD1,15,TGTGCCACCAATGATGCCCGGGACAGACAAGAGACCCAGTACTTC,CATNDARDRQETQYF
TRBJ2-1,TRBV11-2,-,TRBD1,18,TGTGCCAGCAGCTTAGGGGGGTGGGACAGTCACTCCTACAATGAGCAGTTCTTC,CASSLGGWDSHSYNEQFF
TRBJ2-6,TRBV19,-,-,12,TGTGCCAGCACCCTGGGGGCCAACGTCCTGACTTTC,CASTLGANVLTF
TRBJ1-1,TRBV5-4,-,-,14,TGTGCCAGCAGCTTGGGAGGGGGTTCCACTGAAGCTTTCTTT,CASSLGGGSTEAFF
TRBJ1-1,TRBV30,-,-,11,TGTGCCTGGAGTAGGGCGCCTGAAGCTTTCTTT,CAWSRAPEAFF
TRBJ1-1,TRBV19,once,TRBD1,17,TGTGCCAGTAGTATGGTAAAGACAGGGGGCATGAACACTGAAGCTTTCTTT,CASSMVKTGGMNTEAFF
TRBJ1-1,TRBV15,-,-,14,TGTGCCACCAGCAGAGATCAGGGGAACACTGAAGCTTTCTTT,CATSRDQGNTEAFF
TRBJ2-2,TRBV19,-,-,13,TGTGCCAGTGTTGTCGTAGCGACCGGGGAGCTGTTTTTT,CASVVVATGELFF
TRBJ1-1,TRBV13,-,-,14,TGTGCCAGCAGCCGGACGGGGGCTGTCACTGAAGCTTTCTTT,CASSRTGAVTEAFF
TRBJ2-7,TRBV12-5,-,TRBD1,17,TGTGCTAGTGGTTTGTCGGGAAGGGGGACAGGGAAGTACGAGCAGTACTTC,CASGLSGRGTGKYEQYF
TRBJ2-3,TRBV7-8,-,-,13,TGTGCCAGCAGCTTAGTGGCAGAAAACACGCAGTATTTT,CASSLVAENTQYF
TRBJ2-4,TRBV30,-,-,13,TGTGCCTGGGGTGGACAGATAAAGAACATTCAGTACTTC,CAWGGQIKNIQYF
TRBJ1-3,TRBV7-2,-,TRBD1,17,TGTGCCAGCAGCTCCAAGGCAGGGGGCGCAAGGGGAAACACCATATATTTT,CASSSKAGGARGNTIYF
TRBJ2-3,TRBV4-1,-,-,18,TGCGCCAGCAGCCAAGACGGTCTCCGGGACACCAGCACAGATACGCAGTATTTT,CASSQDGLRDTSTDTQYF
TRBJ2-3,TRBV27,once,-,13,TGTGCCAGCAGTTTTATAGGCGTAGATACGCAGTATTTT,CASSFIGVDTQYF
TRBJ1-1,TRBV2,once,TRBD1,14,TGTGCCAGCGGACAGGACAGGGGAAGCACTGAAGCTTTCTTT,CASGQDRGSTEAFF
TRBJ1-3,TRBV19,-,-,14,TGTGCCAGTATGCCGTTCAGCTCTGGAAACACCATATATTTT,CASMPFSSGNTIYF
TRBJ2-4,TRBV9,-,-,14,TGTGCCAGCAGCGTAGGGGGGACCGTAAACATTCAGTACTTC,CASSVGGTVNIQYF
TRBJ1-4,TRBV19,-,TRBD1,18,TGTGCCAGTAGTATAGTGGGCAGGGGGCGAGCAACTAATGAAAAACTGTTTTTT,CASSIVGRGRATNEKLFF
TRBJ2-5,TRBV27,-,TRBD2,18,TGTGCCAGCAGTCCGCTTCGGACTAGCGGGGGGGCCCAAGAGACCCAGTACTTC,CASSPLRTSGGAQETQYF
TRBJ2-7,TRBV7-6,-,-,15,TGTGCCAGCAGCAATCTTGGGGAAGAGCCCTACGAGCAGTACTTC,CASSNLGEEPYEQYF
TRBJ1-5,TRBV27,-,-,16,TGTGCCAGCAGTCTCACCTCAGGGCTTGGCAATCAGCCCCAGCATTTT,CASSLTSGLGNQPQHF
TRBJ2-7,TRBV7-2,-,TRBD1,18,TGTGCCAGCAGCTTAAGGGACAGGGCCCAACTCAGCTCCTACGAGCAGTACTTC,CASSLRDRAQLSSYEQYF
TRBJ1-1,TRBV6-2/TRBV6-3,-,-,14,TGTGCCAGCAGTTACCTTGGCAGAGGATCTGAAGCTTTCTTT,CASSYLGRGSEAFF
TRBJ2-3,TRBV7-2,-,TRBD2,16,TGTGCCAGCAGCCTACTAGCGGGGGGGCGGACAGATACGCAGTATTTT,CASSLLAGGRTDTQYF
TRBJ2-1,TRBV9,-,-,13,TGTGCCAGCAGCGTAAGCACGGGGAATGAGCAGTTCTTC,CASSVSTGNEQFF
TRBJ2-3,TRBV27,-,TRBD1,17,TGTGCCAGCAGAGACAGGGGACATCCCTCTAGCACAGATACGCAGTATTTT,CASRDRGHPSSTDTQYF
TRBJ2-2,TRBV30,-,-,15,TGTGCCTGGAGAGTTCAGGGCAAACTCACCGGGGAGCTGTTTTTT,CAWRVQGKLTGELFF
TRBJ2-7,TRBV2,-,-,12,TGTGCCAGCAGTGCGGCTCTGTCTATGCAGTACTTC,CASSAALSMQYF
TRBJ2-3,TRBV18,-,TRBD1,15,TGTGCCAGCTCACCCACAGGGGTTTCGGCAGATACGCAGTATTTT,CASSPTGVSADTQYF
TRBJ1-5,TRBV6-1,-,TRBD1,17,TGTGCCAGCAGTGAGTTTGGGGTGGGGACAGGGGGGCAGCCCCAGCATTTT,CASSEFGVGTGGQPQHF
TRBJ2-7,TRBV10-3,-,-,15,TGTGCCATCAGTGAAGAGGGGAAGAGCTCCTACGAGCAGTACTTC,CAISEEGKSSYEQYF
TRBJ1-5,TRBV18,-,-,15,TGTGCCAGCTCTCCTCGTCGACAGAGCAATCAGCCCCAGCATTTT,CASSPRRQSNQPQHF
TRBJ2-7,TRBV7-6,-,-,18,TGTGCCAGCAGCTTACTGGGGCTAAAGGACTCCCAAAAGAGGGAGCAGTACTTC,CASSLLGLKDSQKREQYF
TRBJ2-5,TRBV9,-,-,14,TGTGCCAGCAGCGTAGCGGTAGGTTTCGAGACCCAGTACTTC,CASSVAVGFETQYF
TRBJ2-3,TRBV28,-,-,17,TGTGCCAGCAGCCTTGTTCCGGGGGCTGAGGTCACAGATACGCAGTATTTT,CASSLVPGAEVTDTQYF
TRBJ1-2,TRBV30,-,-,14,TGTGCCTGGAGTGTCGGGAGGGGAGGCTATGGCTACACCTTC,CAWSVGRGGYGYTF
TRBJ1-2,TRBV6-2/TRBV6-3,-,TRBD1,17,TGTGCCAGCAGTTTGGGACAGGCGAATTTCGGTGTTAATGGCTACACCTTC,CASSLGQANFGVNGYTF
TRBJ1-2,TRBV6-2/TRBV6-3,-,-,16,TGTGCCAGCAGTCTTTTTTTCCGGACTGATAACTATGGCTACACCTTC,CASSLFFRTDNYGYTF
TRBJ2-7,TRBV24-1,once,-,14,TGTGCCACCCCCGTGACCACAGGTTCCTACGAGCAGTACTTC,CATPVTTGSYEQYF
TRBJ2-6,TRBV11-2,-,-,14,TGTGCCAGCAGCTTAGCCTCTGGGGCCAACGTCCTGACTTTC,CASSLASGANVLTF
TRBJ1-5,TRBV2,few,TRBD1,15,TGTGCCAGCAGTGAAGGACAGGGGGTAAGTCAGCCCCAGCATTTT,CASSEGQGVSQPQHF
TRBJ1-3,TRBV24-1,-,-,17,TGTGCCACCAGTGAAAGCCCGGGACGATTTCCAGGAAACACCATATATTTT,CATSESPGRFPGNTIYF
TRBJ1-6,TRBV19,-,-,13,TGTGCCACCCAACCGGGGGGGAAATTGCCCCTCCACTTT,CATQPGGKLPLHF
TRBJ2-3,TRBV4-1,-,-,16,TGCGCCAGCAGCCAGCCGACGGGCGGACGGACAGATACGCAGTATTTT,CASSQPTGGRTDTQYF
TRBJ1-1,TRBV3-1/TRBV3-2,-,-,11,TGTGCCAGCAGCCACTTTACTGAAGCTTTCTTT,CASSHFTEAFF
TRBJ2-1,TRBV7-2,-,TRBD2,16,TGTGCCAGCAGCCTAGGATTGGGACTAGTCGCCAATGAGCAGTTCTTC,CASSLGLGLVANEQFF
TRBJ2-1,TRBV5-1,once,TRBD1,17,TGCGCCAGCAGCTTGGGCTGGACAGGGGGGCTCTACAATGAGCAGTTCTTC,CASSLGWTGGLYNEQFF
TRBJ2-7,TRBV30,-,-,12,TGTGCCTGGAGTGTCTTAGGGTACGAGCAGTACTTC,CAWSVLGYEQYF
TRBJ2-3,TRBV14,-,-,16,TGTGCCAGCAGCCCAGGACAGCGATCTAGCACAGATACGCAGTATTTT,CASSPGQRSSTDTQYF
TRBJ1-6,TRBV27,once,-,13,TGTGCCAGCAGTTTATCCGCGCGATCACCCCTCCACTTT,CASSLSARSPLHF
TRBJ1-2,TRBV2,-,-,16,TGTGCCAGCAGAGGCCCAGGGCAGGGAACGTTTTTGGACTACACCTTC,CASRGPGQGTFLDYTF